A selection of T cell receptor beta chains follows, all from one sample in a study of shared clonotypes between healthy human individuals. TCRdb keeps only in-frame clones here, not all; method: immunoSEQ multiplex PCR. The sample has over a million clones, 98% seen once. The sequenced material came from naive CD4+ T cells sorted from blood. These receptors originate from a man under 40 in good health. The conserved cysteine and the conserved F or W are not part of the CDR3 here.

TRBJ1-1 | TRBV4-1 | ASSQVDRDRTEAF
TRBJ2-3 | TRBV28 | ASTQLWLRTGKETDTQY
TRBJ2-3 | TRBV5-4 | ASSLVAGGSTDTQY
TRBJ1-2 | TRBV5-1 | ASSLSGDYGYT
TRBJ1-5 | TRBV27 | ASSLAGVHQPQH
TRBJ2-5 | TRBV6-1 | ASSERPQGRETQY
TRBJ2-1 | TRBV5-1 | ASSLDRVVDEQF
TRBJ2-7 | TRBV7-9 | ASSTAGYEQY
TRBJ2-1 | TRBV5-1 | ASSTLLAGDGNEQF
TRBJ2-1 | TRBV28 | ASSNKRGSSYNEQF
TRBJ1-3 | TRBV6-5 | ASSYSTAGNTIY
TRBJ2-2 | TRBV18 | ASSTNGDGELF
TRBJ1-2 | TRBV6-6 | ASNRGANYGYT
TRBJ1-5 | TRBV6-1 | ASSRPWGNQPQH
TRBJ2-2 | TRBV18 | ASSRRLAGNTGELF
TRBJ2-3 | TRBV28 | ASSLLSGLQPT
TRBJ2-1 | TRBV19 | ASMRFGTETYNEQF
TRBJ2-3 | TRBV15 | ATSRDPGRGQGTQY
TRBJ2-7 | TRBV28 | ASRGQGHYEQY
TRBJ1-1 | TRBV6-5 | ASSYGGGRDTEAF
TRBJ2-1 | TRBV28 | ASSSATSGTNNEQF
TRBJ2-7 | TRBV5-1 | ASSLAGREGYEQY
TRBJ2-5 | TRBV5-4 | ASSLGGGSREGGETQY
TRBJ2-1 | TRBV28 | ASSLLAEQF
TRBJ2-7 | TRBV28 | ASSLQGPTYEQY
TRBJ2-2 | TRBV6-4 | ASKYRADHTGELF
TRBJ1-2 | TRBV28 | ASSLGPGPRNYGYT